Below are 25 T cell receptor beta chains sequenced from a single sample in a study of blood T cell repertoires in COVID-19. Some clones are missing from TCRdb's copy, which holds only in-frame ones; the method was immunoSEQ multiplex PCR. The sample holds over 200,000 clones, about 80% seen once. Sequencing was performed on PBMCs or T cells enriched from blood (not recorded which). Every receptor here comes from a man aged 55 to 70 who had recovered from COVID-19.

This clone was counted between two and nine times. This sequence joins TRBV18 and TRBJ2-3; 10 bases are shared with TRBD2. V dropped 2 bases and J dropped 4; count of bases not matched to a gene: 3. The CDR3 has 15 amino acids. Per the germline V gene, CDR1 is KGHSH and CDR2 is LQKENI. As DNA, the CDR3 is TGTGCCAGCTCACCAGTGAGCGGGGGGGCAGATACGCAGTATTTT. It specifies CASSPVSGGADTQYF.

The chain links TRBV24-1 to TRBJ2-1; 15 bases map to TRBD2. CDR1 and CDR2 (germline): KGHDR, SFDVKD. The J segment lost 6 bases and the V segment lost 6 bases, leaving 2 bases of the junction unmatched. The CDR3 runs to 15 residues. The CDR3 sequence is CATSRTSGGANEQFF. The CDR3, as DNA: TGTGCCACCAGTAGGACTAGCGGGGGGGCCAATGAGCAGTTCTTC.

The table lists this clone with a count of one. V and J are TRBV11-3 and TRBJ1-2; 8 positions match TRBD1. The CDR3 runs 14 residues. CDR1 SGHNT and CDR2 YENEEA come from the germline V gene. The junction had 9 bases not matched to a gene; V was cut back by 5 bases and J by 7 bases. CDR3 sequence: CASSRAGGAFGYTF. The CDR3 nucleotides read TGTGCCAGCAGCAGAGCAGGGGGCGCGTTTGGCTACACCTTC. The variable domain in full, completed from reference TRBV11-3 and TRBJ1-2, reads EAGVVQSPRYKIIEKKQPVAFWCNPISGHNTLYWYLQNLGQGPELLIRYENEEAVDDSQLPKDRFSAERLKGVDSTLKIQPAELGDSAVYLCASSRAGGAFGYTFGSGTRLTVV.

Comment on this clone: Other DNA sequences from this sample encode an identical CDR3 as well. The gene calls are TRBV7-9 and TRBJ1-4; weak D call: TRBD1 (6 bases). There are 13 residues in the CDR3. Germline CDR1 reads SEHNR; CDR2 reads FQNEAQ (reference sequence). V lost 3 bases and J 8 bases, leaving 10 bases between the germline ends. The CDR3 DNA is TGTGCCAGCAGCTTGAGGGGGTCCGAAAAACTGTTTTTT. This sequence encodes CASSLRGSEKLFF.

This rearrangement joins TRBV11-3 to TRBJ2-3, with D perhaps matching TRBD2 (6 bases). CDR1 is SGHNT, CDR2 YENEEA, per germline. Trimming removed 6 bases from V and 5 bases from J, with 15 bases in between. The CDR3 sequence is 14 residues long. DNA of the CDR3: TGTGCCAGCAGAGGAGGGGTTGAAATAGATACGCAGTATTTT. Its protein is CASRGGVEIDTQYF. Full variable domain (remainder filled in from reference TRBV11-3 and TRBJ2-3): EAGVVQSPRYKIIEKKQPVAFWCNPISGHNTLYWYLQNLGQGPELLIRYENEEAVDDSQLPKDRFSAERLKGVDSTLKIQPAELGDSAVYLCASRGGVEIDTQYFGPGTRLTVL.

CDR3 DNA: TGTGCCAGTAGTATAGCCGGTAGCGGGGGTAGCACAGATACGCAGTATTTT. This translates into CASSIAGSGGSTDTQYF. The V gene is TRBV19, the J gene TRBJ2-3, with 9 nucleotides matching TRBD2. This CDR3 is 17 amino acids long. Trimming removed 1 base from V and 0 bases from J; junction bases left unmatched: 5. Germline values: CDR1 LNHDA, CDR2 SQIVND (reference sequence).

Here the CDR3 DNA reads TGCGCCAGCAGCTTGGGCCAGGGTGGTAACTATGGCTACACCTTC. Residues: CASSLGQGGNYGYTF. The chain uses TRBV5-1 and TRBJ1-2, with D possibly being TRBD1 (5 bases). From germline, CDR1 is SGHRS and CDR2 YFSETQ. With 0 bases removed from V and 1 base from J, the gap between germline ends came to 10 bases. The CDR3 consists of 15 residues.

The chain has TRBV11-3 and TRBJ2-7; 8 bases align to TRBD1. J gave up 5 bases and V 5 bases, and 11 bases lay outside the gene matches. The CDR3 length is 15 residues. CDR1 is SGHNT and CDR2 is YENEEA in the germline V gene. In nucleotides, the CDR3 is TGTGCCAGCAGCCTAACCGGACAGGGAACGGACGAGCAGTACTTC. Translating gives CASSLTGQGTDEQYF.

The rearrangement joins TRBV19 to TRBJ2-5; no definite D call. Trimming removed 6 bases at V and 9 bases at J, with 17 bases between. The CDR3 is 13 residues long. The V gene's germline CDR1 is LNHDA and CDR2 SQIVND (reference sequence). Here the CDR3 DNA reads TGTGCCAGTAGCCCGACGGATTATCGGGCCCAGTACTTC. Its translation: CASSPTDYRAQYF.

The genes are TRBV20-1 and TRBJ2-5; 14 nucleotides line up with TRBD2. V was pared by 3 bases and J by 5 bases, with 5 bases of the junction left unmatched. The length of the CDR3 is 15 residues. Looked up from germline, CDR1 is DFQATT and CDR2 is SNEGSKA (reference sequence). The CDR3 region is CSASVTSGGEETQYF. CDR3 coding DNA: TGCAGTGCTAGTGTGACTAGCGGGGGGGAGGAGACCCAGTACTTC.

The V call is TRBV6-5, the J call TRBJ2-7; a possible D gene is TRBD1 (6 bases). Germline CDR1 is MNHEY and CDR2 is SVGAGI. Trimming left V 2 bases short and J 2 bases short, with 10 bases between. The CDR3 totals 14 residues. The CDR3 nucleotides are TGTGCCAGCAGTTACGGGGGCCCCACCTACGAGCAGTACTTC. Its translation is CASSYGGPTYEQYF.

This chain links TRBV30 with TRBJ1-1; 9 positions agree with TRBD1. With 3 bases clipped from V and 2 bases from J, the junction kept 7 bases outside the gene matches. Germline CDR1 and CDR2: GTSNPN and SVGIG (reference sequence). This CDR3 has 15 amino acids. As DNA, the CDR3 is TGTGCCTGGAGCCAAACGACAGGGGGAAACACTGAAGCTTTCTTT. Its translation is CAWSQTTGGNTEAFF. Full variable domain (outside the CDR3, taken from reference TRBV30 and TRBJ1-1): SQTIHQWPATLVQPVGSPLSLECTVEGTSNPNLYWYRQAAGRGLQLLFYSVGIGQISSEVPQNLSASRPQDRQFILSSKKLLLSDSGFYLCAWSQTTGGNTEAFFGQGTRLTVV.

Only one count was recorded for this clone. The CDR3 loop is CASSQGNSVHYGYTF. DNA of the CDR3: TGTGCCAGTAGTCAGGGAAACAGCGTCCACTATGGCTACACCTTC. V is TRBV19 and J is TRBJ1-2, with a weak D call TRBD1 (5 bases). Trimming stripped 5 bases from V and 3 bases from J, with 16 bases between. The CDR3 contains 15 residues. Per the germline V gene, CDR1 is LNHDA and CDR2 is SQIVND (reference sequence).

The rearrangement uses TRBV2 and TRBJ2-5, with 9 bases aligning to TRBD2. Germline V gives CDR1 SNHLY, CDR2 FYNNEI. With V trimmed by 5 bases and J by 2 bases, 9 bases remained unmatched. The CDR3 extends over 16 amino acids. The chain's CDR3 is CASSLTSGRSQETQYF. CDR3 nucleotides: TGTGCCAGCAGTTTAACTAGCGGGCGTTCACAAGAGACCCAGTACTTC.

This chain joins TRBV27 and TRBJ1-6; TRBD1 agrees at 7 bases. This CDR3 is 15 amino acids long. V was clipped by 4 bases and J by 7 bases; unmatched bases: 7. Germline loops: CDR1 MNHEY, CDR2 SMNVEV (reference sequence). The CDR3 coding sequence is TGTGCCAGCAGTTGGGTGACAGGGAGAAATTCACCCCTCCACTTT. Translating it yields CASSWVTGRNSPLHF.

The chain uses TRBV4-3 and TRBJ2-5, with 8 positions matching TRBD2. J lost 4 bases, V lost 5 bases, and 6 bases had no gene match. This CDR3 has 14 amino acids. Germline CDR1 reads LGHNA; CDR2 reads YSLEER. The CDR3 nucleotides read TGCGCCAGCAGCAAAGGGGCGGGGGGAGAGACCCAGTACTTC. Translated, it gives CASSKGAGGETQYF.

The J gene is TRBJ2-5, the V gene TRBV30; D unclear. The V end lost 0 bases, the J end lost 4 bases, and 9 bases lay between the germline ends. The CDR3 consists of 13 residues. In germline, CDR1 is GTSNPN, CDR2 SVGIG (reference sequence). CDR3 sequence reads: CAWSVRIRETQYF. DNA of the CDR3: TGTGCCTGGAGTGTCAGGATAAGAGAGACCCAGTACTTC.

The DNA of the CDR3 is TGCGCCGGAAGGGACAGCCTTCTCTCCTATAATTCACCCCTCCACTTT. This sequence encodes CAGRDSLLSYNSPLHF. The gene calls are TRBV5-1 and TRBJ1-6, with 7 bases matching TRBD1. The CDR3 sequence is 16 residues long. V lost 10 bases to trimming and J lost 0 bases; unmatched junction nucleotides: 10. CDR1 and CDR2 (germline): SGHRS, YFSETQ.

CDR3 bases: TGTGCCAGTAGTATAGGATCCGGGACAGGGGGCGCCGATGGCTACACCTTC. Protein product: CASSIGSGTGGADGYTF. The chain employs TRBV19 and TRBJ1-2; 12 positions match TRBD1. CDR1 and CDR2 (germline): LNHDA, SQIVND (reference sequence). The trim removed 1 base at V and 6 bases at J, leaving 9 bases unmatched. CDR3 length: 17 amino acids.

The chain links TRBV2 to TRBJ2-2; TRBD1 matches at 8 bases. The V gene's germline CDR1 is SNHLY and CDR2 FYNNEI. With V trimmed by 5 bases and J by 5 bases, 4 bases remained unmatched. The CDR3 sequence is 14 residues long. CDR3 bases: TGTGCCAGCAGTTGGGACAGGATTACCGGGGAGCTGTTTTTT. Protein sequence: CASSWDRITGELFF.

The genes are TRBV7-2 and TRBJ1-2, with 7 positions matching TRBD1. This CDR3 is 14 amino acids long. Germline CDR1 reads SGHTA; CDR2 reads FQGNSA. V lost 1 base and J lost 3; bases outside the gene matches: 2. The CDR3, as DNA: TGTGCCAGCAGCTTAGTCGGACAGGACTATGGCTACACCTTC. The encoded protein is CASSLVGQDYGYTF.

This chain connects TRBV3-1 (or the pseudogene TRBV3-2) to TRBJ2-7; D is undetermined. The CDR3 consists of 14 residues. Germline values: CDR1 LGHDT, CDR2 YNNKEL (reference sequence). V lost 2 bases and J 4 bases, leaving 12 bases between the germline ends. CDR3: CASSQRQSRYEQYF. CDR3 DNA sequence: TGTGCCAGCAGCCAACGCCAGAGCAGGTACGAGCAGTACTTC.

This chain joins TRBV7-2 and TRBJ1-2; 10 bases are a match to TRBD1. The J segment lost 4 bases and the V segment lost 5 bases, leaving 4 bases of the junction unmatched. The CDR3 covers 14 residues. Germline V gene sequence: CDR1 SGHTA, CDR2 FQGNSA. CDR3 DNA sequence: TGTGCCAGCAGCCAATGGACAGGGGGCTATGGCTACACCTTC. Its translation is CASSQWTGGYGYTF.

J is TRBJ2-3 and V is TRBV12-3 or TRBV12-4; D not resolved. This CDR3 has 12 amino acids. The V end lost 7 bases, the J end lost 6 bases, and 11 bases lay between the germline ends. DNA for the CDR3: TGTGCCAGCACCCATCAGTTGGATACGCAGTATTTT. The encoded protein is CASTHQLDTQYF.

The chain is built from TRBV24-1 and TRBJ2-2; 9 bases fit TRBD1. Looked up from germline, CDR1 is KGHDR and CDR2 is SFDVKD. The CDR3 loop spans 12 amino acids. V lost 10 bases and J lost 4; bases outside the gene matches: 0. The CDR3 loop is CATGQGTGELFF. The CDR3 bases are TGTGCCACGGGACAGGGCACCGGGGAGCTGTTTTTT.